The entry below describes one TCR beta chain. This sample was included in a study of preoperative IRX-2 immunotherapy in early breast cancer. TCRdb keeps only in-frame clones here, not all; method: immunoSEQ multiplex PCR. The sample includes around 57,000 clones, approximately 93% seen only once; the top ten take roughly 1.7%. Documented treatment: preoperative locoregional IRX-2 cytokine immunotherapy. This specimen was acquired from a patient treated with IRX-2 immunotherapy. This clonotype originated in a human donor with breast cancer.

The CDR3 bases are TGTGCCAGTAGTCCGGGACGCTTATATGGCTACACCTTC. Its translation: CASSPGRLYGYTF. The V call is TRBV19, the J call TRBJ1-2; tentatively, D is TRBD1 (5 bases). The CDR3 runs 13 residues. Deletions cut 5 bases from V and 5 bases from J, with 12 bases between. Germline V gene sequence: CDR1 LNHDA, CDR2 SQIVND (reference sequence).